A selection of T cell receptor beta chains follows, all from one sample in a study of T cell repertoires in cytomegalovirus infection. One entry per CDR3 protein, called by TCRdb with MiXCR from the reads. This table holds some 940,000 distinct CDR3 sequences, around 31% found once. Their specific antigens are unknown. Sample: cultured CD8+ T cells from PBMCs, taken from culture after CMV antigen stimulation. These receptors all come from a human donor in good health (CMV status not recorded). Some clones in this sample may be carry-over from other donors' samples. Both conserved end residues are part of each CDR3. Each record gives: V gene, J gene, CDR3 protein.

TRBV6-1	TRBJ2-1	CASSDLGGPYNEQFF
TRBV7-2	TRBJ1-5	CASSSTGGYSNQPQHF
TRBV27	TRBJ1-1	CASSNRGGMNTEAFF
TRBV7-9	TRBJ2-7	CASSSEGPYEQYF
TRBV24-1	TRBJ2-1	CATELQGTNEQFF
TRBV11-2	TRBJ2-5	CASSLVIGGGSRQETQYF
TRBV7-2	TRBJ1-1	CASSLVEGNTEAFF
TRBV7-2	TRBJ2-1	CASRRLATNEQFF
TRBV7-8	TRBJ2-7	CASSLVEGYEQYF
TRBV4-2	TRBJ2-2	CASSQAPQGEDGELFF
TRBV29-1	TRBJ1-5	CFGFKGGNQPQHF
TRBV7-6	TRBJ2-2	CASSLDITNTGELFF
TRBV14	TRBJ2-1	CASSRGTSSYNEQFF
TRBV12-3/TRBV12-4	TRBJ1-1	CASSFTTEAFF
TRBV6-5	TRBJ1-3	CASSYGAGNTIYF
TRBV5-1	TRBJ2-2	CASSRDPGTKDTGELFF
TRBV7-9	TRBJ1-4	CASSLPGQVNEKLFF
TRBV28	TRBJ2-6	CASIMRGRDSYPSGANVLTF
TRBV6-2/TRBV6-3	TRBJ2-2	CASSDGSGFASTGELFF
TRBV7-2	TRBJ2-3	CASSPRQGNGQDTQYF
TRBV27	TRBJ2-1	CASGQGHVNEQFF
TRBV15	TRBJ1-2	CATSREKPAPYGYTF
TRBV6-1	TRBJ2-7	CASSEAGGTYEQYF
TRBV5-1	TRBJ2-1	CASSLDGTPGLASNEQFF
TRBV19	TRBJ2-2	CASSIGFGELFF
TRBV3-1	TRBJ1-1	CASSQGGVNEAFF
TRBV12-5	TRBJ1-4	CASGLVQGIPSNEKLFF
TRBV4-2	TRBJ2-7	CASSPSGRGESSYEQYF
TRBV6-5	TRBJ2-2	CASRDRPSILGTGELFF
TRBV18	TRBJ2-5	CASSPPWGSIQETQYF
TRBV4-1	TRBJ1-1	CASSQDPSTEAFF
TRBV2	TRBJ2-3	CASSVPTVDTQYF
TRBV28	TRBJ2-2	CAGSFSDTTSGELFF
TRBV12-3/TRBV12-4	TRBJ2-4	CASSLPGDIQYF
TRBV7-6	TRBJ2-2	CASSLEQGWFPGELFF
TRBV11-2	TRBJ2-5	CASSLGRRSVETQYF
TRBV12-3/TRBV12-4	TRBJ2-5	CANRPQGWRETQYF
TRBV7-2	TRBJ2-5	CASSFPSGLEETQYF
TRBV19	TRBJ1-1	CASRIWEEGVTEAFF
TRBV6-1	TRBJ1-1	CASIPRARHPNTEAFF
TRBV20-1	TRBJ2-1	CSAYVAYNEQFF
TRBV19	TRBJ2-3	CATPWRGGTTYLSTDTQYF
TRBV19	TRBJ2-5	CASSINGASQETQYF
TRBV5-1	TRBJ1-5	CASSRTGGSNQPQHF
TRBV7-9	TRBJ2-5	CASGTLAGGDKTQYF
TRBV4-1	TRBJ2-2	CASSLAWRGGSTGELFF
TRBV2	TRBJ2-1	CASSGGQNRANEQFF
TRBV6-1	TRBJ2-5	CASINPRMETQYF
TRBV3-1	TRBJ2-1	CASSQDGGGGNEQFF
TRBV7-8	TRBJ1-4	CASSYPAAREKLFF
TRBV6-2/TRBV6-3	TRBJ2-1	CASSYSWMRPHNEQFF
TRBV6-2/TRBV6-3	TRBJ2-5	CASSLTGFLETQYF
TRBV27	TRBJ1-4	CASSLGAFGFNEKLFF
TRBV6-2/TRBV6-3	TRBJ2-5	CASSSMYRETQYF
TRBV5-4	TRBJ2-1	CASSSLSGGLSYNEQFF